In its sample, the clone carrying this T cell receptor (beta chain) was seen once. Trimming shortened V by 4 bases and J by 5 bases, and 5 bases separated the two germline ends. Germline CDR1 and CDR2: SNHLY and FYNNEI. The CDR3 covers 11 residues. This table comes from immunoSEQ multiplex PCR, and its TCRdb copy is limited to in-frame clones, with some not included. Counted here are 300,000 to 400,000 clones, 85% occurring once; the ten biggest clones make up around 1.8%. These data are taken from a study of blood T cell repertoires in COVID-19. V and J are TRBV2 and TRBJ1-2, with D unclear. The specimen was PBMCs or T cells enriched from blood (not recorded which). This TCR was sampled from a woman aged 25 to 39 who had been exposed to COVID-19. The CDR3 DNA reads TGTGCCAGCAGTGCCATTTATGGCTACACCTTC. Its protein is CASSAIYGYTF.